These 29 T cell receptor beta chains share one sample of origin, sequenced in a study of shared clonotypes between healthy human individuals. Only in-frame clones appear in the TCRdb table, and some are missing; sequencing was by immunoSEQ multiplex PCR. The sample has approximately 250,000 clones; about 65% are singletons. Sample: memory CD4+ T cells sorted from blood. Subset indicated: CD45RA-negative fraction. Every receptor here comes from a young man in good health.

The rearrangement uses TRBV2 and TRBJ1-1; D remains unclear. CDR1 is SNHLY and CDR2 is FYNNEI in the germline V gene. This CDR3 comprises 13 residues. Trimming pared 4 bases from V and 1 base from J, leaving 7 bases between. The CDR3 DNA follows: TGTGCCAGCAGTGCTTGGTCGAACACTGAAGCTTTCTTT. This gives the protein CASSAWSNTEAFF.

The V gene is TRBV7-3, the J gene TRBJ2-1; 7 bases are shared with TRBD2. The junction had 4 bases not matched to a gene; V was cut back by 1 base and J by 13 bases. Per the germline V gene, CDR1 is SGHTA and CDR2 is FQGTGA. This CDR3 contains 12 residues. The CDR3 sequence: CASSLSGGPQFF. As DNA, the CDR3 is TGTGCCAGCAGCTTAAGCGGGGGACCTCAGTTCTTC.

With regard to this clone: A read error is likely here: a far larger clone is one base away. V is TRBV18 and J is TRBJ1-5; D ambiguous. Germline loops: CDR1 KGHSH, CDR2 LQKENI. V gave up 5 bases and J gave up 3 bases, with 11 bases separating them. This CDR3 comprises 14 residues. The CDR3 bases are TGTGCCAGCTCATCCAACATAGACAATCAGCCCCAGCATTTT. This translates into CASSSNIDNQPQHF.

This chain uses TRBV5-1 with TRBJ2-7; 8 bases line up with TRBD1. The CDR3 consists of 15 residues. Losses at the gene ends were 5 bases for V and 6 bases for J; bases not matched to a gene: 13. The germline CDR1 and CDR2 sequences are SGHRS and YFSETQ. Written as DNA, the CDR3 is TGCGCCAGCAGTTCTGGACAGGGACCTTTGCGCGAGCAGTACTTC. Translating it yields CASSSGQGPLREQYF.

The V and J genes are TRBV25-1 and TRBJ2-5; D not certain. CDR1 and CDR2 (germline): MGHDK, SYGVNS. With 5 bases removed from V and 3 bases from J, the gap between germline ends came to 13 bases. The CDR3 runs to 14 residues. The CDR3 sequence: CASSQNRKEETQYF. CDR3 nucleotide sequence: TGTGCCAGCAGTCAAAATCGGAAAGAAGAGACCCAGTACTTC.

This clone was seen just once. This chain joins TRBV19 and TRBJ1-5; D remains unclear. There are 17 residues in the CDR3. Trimming removed 2 bases at V and 5 bases at J, with 19 bases between. Germline CDR1 LNHDA, CDR2 SQIVND (reference sequence). As DNA, the CDR3 is TGTGCCAGTAGTATAATCAACTTAGGAGGGCCCGATCAGCCCCAGCATTTT. As protein: CASSIINLGGPDQPQHF.

The chain joins TRBV9 to TRBJ2-3; 8 bases are a match to TRBD2. Germline CDR1 is SGDLS and CDR2 is YYNGEE. The J segment lost 0 bases and the V segment lost 4 bases, leaving 4 bases of the junction unmatched. CDR3 length equals 15 residues. CDR3 region: CASSFSGTSTDTQYF. The CDR3 DNA reads TGTGCCAGCAGCTTTAGCGGGACTAGCACAGATACGCAGTATTTT. The variable domain in full, completed from reference TRBV9 and TRBJ2-3, reads DSGVTQTPKHLITATGQRVTLRCSPRSGDLSVYWYQQSLDQGLQFLIQYYNGEERAKGNILERFSAQQFPDLHSELNLSSLELGDSALYFCASSFSGTSTDTQYFGPGTRLTVL.

The chain is built from TRBV5-1 and TRBJ1-1, with D perhaps TRBD1 (5 bases). The V end lost 7 bases, the J end lost 1 base, and 17 bases lay between the germline ends. The CDR3 is 15 amino acids. The germline V gene has CDR1 SGHRS and CDR2 YFSETQ. Written as DNA, the CDR3 is TGCGCCAGCGGAACAGGTGCTACACCGAACACTGAAGCTTTCTTT. Residues: CASGTGATPNTEAFF.

The genes are TRBV2 and TRBJ1-5; 7 nucleotides align to TRBD1. The CDR3 consists of 15 residues. CDR1 and CDR2 from the germline V gene are SNHLY and FYNNEI. Germline trimming cut 6 bases from V and 5 bases from J; bases unmatched to any gene: 10. CDR3 bases: TGTGCCAGCAGGTTGGAACAGGGGAGGGATCAGCCCCAGCATTTT. It yields the protein CASRLEQGRDQPQHF.

This rearrangement joins TRBV5-1 to TRBJ1-4; TRBD1 agrees at 7 bases. This CDR3 comprises 14 residues. The V gene's germline CDR1 is SGHRS and CDR2 YFSETQ. The trim removed 4 bases at V and 7 bases at J, leaving 7 bases unmatched. This chain's CDR3 is CASSQQGSGEKLFF. The CDR3 coding sequence is TGCGCCAGCAGCCAACAGGGGTCGGGTGAAAAACTGTTTTTT.

This clone was seen a few times. The genes are TRBV10-3 and TRBJ2-5, with TRBD2 as a possible D gene (5 bases). This CDR3 contains 13 residues. Germline CDR1 ENHRY, CDR2 SYGVKD. Trimming pared 5 bases from V and 4 bases from J, leaving 11 bases between. The CDR3 spells CAISRGFRETQYF. CDR3 sequence (DNA): TGTGCCATCAGTAGAGGGTTTCGAGAGACCCAGTACTTC.

The chain carries TRBV23-1 and TRBJ2-3; D might be TRBD1 (5 bases). TRBV23-1 counts as an open reading frame of uncertain function. This CDR3 comprises 15 residues. Trimming left V 3 bases short and J 2 bases short, with 12 bases between. The CDR3 DNA sequence: TGCGCCAGCAGTCAGGGGCGGACCCACACAGATACGCAGTATTTT. Its translation: CASSQGRTHTDTQYF.

Of note for this clone: One end of the junction does not line up with germline, which may come from a read error. This same CDR3 is encoded by further DNA sequences in the sample. The J gene is TRBJ2-7, the V gene TRBV11-2, with a possible D match to TRBD2 (5 bases). Germline values: CDR1 SGHAT, CDR2 FQNNGV. This CDR3 is built from 12 residues. The CDR3 spells CASSSRTRFILF. CDR3 sequence (DNA): TGTGCTAGCAGCTCCCGGACTCGATTCATCCTCTTC.

This clone was seen at least ten times. V usage is TRBV6-1 and J usage is TRBJ2-2, with D perhaps TRBD1 (6 bases). This CDR3 has 15 amino acids. Trimming removed 3 bases from V and 5 bases from J, with 13 bases in between. The germline V gene has CDR1 MNHNS and CDR2 SASEGT. CDR3 protein: CASSEGARRTGELFF. CDR3 DNA: TGTGCCAGCAGTGAGGGGGCCCGGCGTACCGGGGAGCTGTTTTTT.

This clone was detected only a few times. The CDR3 DNA reads as TGTGCCAGCAGCTTCGGGGGAGCAGAAGATACGCAGTATTTT. Protein: CASSFGGAEDTQYF. The chain recombines TRBV7-9 with TRBJ2-3; maybe TRBD2 (6 bases). Trimming pared 3 bases from V and 5 bases from J, leaving 12 bases between. CDR3 length: 14 residues. Germline CDR1 is SEHNR and CDR2 is FQNEAQ (reference sequence).

J is TRBJ2-3 and V is TRBV18; D is possibly TRBD1 (5 bases). With 5 bases removed from V and 0 bases from J, the gap between germline ends came to 24 bases. Germline V gene sequence: CDR1 KGHSH, CDR2 LQKENI. The CDR3 loop spans 19 amino acids. CDR3 protein: CASSSTRTRQRPSTDTQYF. The CDR3 nucleotides read TGTGCCAGCTCATCCACCCGGACCCGACAGAGACCTAGCACAGATACGCAGTATTTT. The whole variable domain, remainder taken from reference TRBV18 and TRBJ2-3, is NAGVMQNPRHLVRRRGQEARLRCSPMKGHSHVYWYRQLPEEGLKFMVYLQKENIIDESGMPKERFSAEFPKEGPSILRIQQVVRGDSAAYFCASSSTRTRQRPSTDTQYFGPGTRLTVL.

This clone has ten or more counts. Within the sample, other DNA sequences also encode this same CDR3. The J gene is TRBJ2-6, the V gene TRBV6-4; 7 nucleotides match TRBD1. The CDR3 covers 16 residues. Germline V CDR1 and CDR2: MRHNA, SNTAGT. V lost 0 bases, J lost 2 bases, and 1 base stayed unmatched. The DNA of the CDR3 is TGTGCCAGCAGTGACTCAGGGGGCGCTGGGGCCAACGTCCTGACTTTC. Translating it yields CASSDSGGAGANVLTF.

The chain links TRBV30 to TRBJ2-7, with 7 bases fitting TRBD2. The CDR3 extends over 16 amino acids. V gave up 2 bases and J gave up 6 bases; unmatched junction bases: 16. CDR1 is GTSNPN and CDR2 is SVGIG in the germline V gene (reference sequence). CDR3 DNA: TGTGCCTGGAGTAACGGTCCGTCTAGCGGTGGAGGCGAGCAGTACTTC. It specifies CAWSNGPSSGGGEQYF.

This chain joins TRBV19 and TRBJ2-7; the D gene is possibly TRBD1 (6 bases). The CDR3 runs 16 residues. Per germline, CDR1 LNHDA and CDR2 SQIVND (reference sequence). Trimming removed 1 base from V and 2 bases from J, with 15 bases in between. For the CDR3, the DNA is TGTGCCAGTAGTATAGTCCTATCGACAGGTACCTACGAGCAGTACTTC. Its translation is CASSIVLSTGTYEQYF.

This clone was counted at least ten times. The chain is built from TRBV18 and TRBJ1-1; a possible D gene is TRBD1 (6 bases). The V end lost 3 bases, the J end lost 1 base, and 15 bases lay between the germline ends. The CDR3 spans 16 residues. Germline CDR1 is KGHSH and CDR2 is LQKENI. The CDR3 spells CASSPEVRGRNTEAFF. The CDR3 bases are TGTGCCAGCTCACCCGAGGTCAGGGGACGGAACACTGAAGCTTTCTTT.

The chain employs TRBV5-6 and TRBJ2-7; no firm D call. V was trimmed by 4 bases and J by 3 bases, leaving 8 bases between them. This CDR3 region has 12 residues. Germline CDR1 and CDR2: SGHDT and YYEEEE. The CDR3 is CASSIYNYEQYF. Here the CDR3 DNA reads TGTGCCAGCAGCATATATAACTACGAGCAGTACTTC. Full variable domain (remainder filled in from reference TRBV5-6 and TRBJ2-7): DAGVTQSPTHLIKTRGQQVTLRCSPKSGHDTVSWYQQALGQGPQFIFQYYEEEERQRGNFPDRFSGHQFPNYSSELNVNALLLGDSALYLCASSIYNYEQYFGPGTRLTVT.

CDR3 nucleotides: TGTGCCAGCAGCAAGAGATTAGGGGCTAGGTCCTACGAGCAGTACTTC. Translation gives CASSKRLGARSYEQYF. The rearrangement links TRBV21-1 to TRBJ2-7; the DNA was not compared with TRBD1, the D call given in the table. TRBV21-1 constitutes a pseudogene. This CDR3 spans 16 amino acids.

The rearrangement uses TRBV5-6 and TRBJ1-2; TRBD1 agrees at 10 bases. The length of the CDR3 is 16 residues. Germline V gene data show CDR1 as SGHDT and CDR2 as YYEEEE. The trim removed 2 bases at V and 2 bases at J, leaving 6 bases unmatched. CDR3 protein: CASSFSRTGGNYGYTF. Here the CDR3 DNA reads TGTGCCAGCAGCTTTTCAAGGACAGGGGGAAACTATGGCTACACCTTC.

CDR3 protein: CASSLYNYGYTF. The DNA of the CDR3 is TGTGCCAGCAGCTTATATAACTATGGCTACACCTTC. The gene calls are TRBV11-2 and TRBJ1-2; D is uncertain. The CDR3 sequence is 12 residues long. The germline V and J ends were trimmed by 2 bases and 1 base, with 2 bases remaining between them. Germline loops: CDR1 SGHAT, CDR2 FQNNGV.

The CDR3 DNA follows: TGTGCCAGCAGCAAGGGAGTATACAATGAGCAGTTCTTC. It yields the protein CASSKGVYNEQFF. The chain combines TRBV27 with TRBJ2-1; perhaps TRBD2 as D (5 bases). Trimming took 6 bases from V and 4 from J, leaving 10 bases between them. This CDR3 has 13 amino acids. CDR1 is MNHEY and CDR2 is SMNVEV in the germline V gene (reference sequence).

This clone was seen just once. The chain is built from TRBV15 and TRBJ1-5; 7 nucleotides agree with TRBD1. Per the germline V gene, CDR1 is LNHNV and CDR2 is YYDKDF (reference sequence). Unmatched junction bases numbered 6, after V lost 1 base and J lost 3 bases. The length of the CDR3 is 16 residues. This CDR3 is CATSRGTGVVNQPQHF. Here the CDR3 DNA reads TGTGCCACCAGCAGAGGAACAGGGGTCGTCAATCAGCCCCAGCATTTT.

The chain has TRBV18 and TRBJ2-3; D unclear. Germline V gene lookup returns CDR1 KGHSH and CDR2 LQKENI. Trimming took 3 bases from V and 2 from J, leaving 9 bases between them. The CDR3 spans 14 residues. CDR3 sequence: CASSPRSFTDTQYF. For the CDR3, the DNA is TGTGCCAGCTCACCCCGATCCTTCACAGATACGCAGTATTTT.

The table lists this clone with many counts. V usage is TRBV18 and J usage is TRBJ2-3, with no clear D. V was pared by 2 bases and J by 1 base, with 4 bases between. Per germline, CDR1 KGHSH and CDR2 LQKENI. This CDR3 spans 13 amino acids. The CDR3 here is CASSPFGTDTQYF. The CDR3, as DNA: TGTGCCAGCTCACCATTTGGCACAGATACGCAGTATTTT. The variable domain in full, completed from reference TRBV18 and TRBJ2-3, reads NAGVMQNPRHLVRRRGQEARLRCSPMKGHSHVYWYRQLPEEGLKFMVYLQKENIIDESGMPKERFSAEFPKEGPSILRIQQVVRGDSAAYFCASSPFGTDTQYFGPGTRLTVL.

J is TRBJ1-2 and V is TRBV29-1; 8 nucleotides match TRBD1. Germline V gene data show CDR1 as SQVTM and CDR2 as ANQGSEA. J gave up 2 bases and V 7 bases, and 6 bases lay outside the gene matches. The CDR3 has 13 amino acids. CDR3 nucleotides: TGCAGCGCGCGGACAGGGACGAACTATGGCTACACCTTC. Encoded protein: CSARTGTNYGYTF.